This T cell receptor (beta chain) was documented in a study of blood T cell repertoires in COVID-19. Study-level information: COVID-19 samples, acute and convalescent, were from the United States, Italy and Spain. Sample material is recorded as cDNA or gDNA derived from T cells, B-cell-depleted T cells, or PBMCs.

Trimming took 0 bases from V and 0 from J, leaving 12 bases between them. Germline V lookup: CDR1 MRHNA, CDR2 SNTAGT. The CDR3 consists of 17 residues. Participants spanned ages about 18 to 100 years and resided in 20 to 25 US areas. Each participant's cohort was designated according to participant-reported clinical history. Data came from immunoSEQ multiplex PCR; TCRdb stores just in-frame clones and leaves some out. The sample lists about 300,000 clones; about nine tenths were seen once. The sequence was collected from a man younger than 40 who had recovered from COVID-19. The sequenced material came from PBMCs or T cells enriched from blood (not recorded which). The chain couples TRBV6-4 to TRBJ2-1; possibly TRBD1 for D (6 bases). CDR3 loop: CASSDSMGAHSYNEQFF. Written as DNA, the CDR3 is TGTGCCAGCAGTGACTCGATGGGGGCCCACTCCTACAATGAGCAGTTCTTC.